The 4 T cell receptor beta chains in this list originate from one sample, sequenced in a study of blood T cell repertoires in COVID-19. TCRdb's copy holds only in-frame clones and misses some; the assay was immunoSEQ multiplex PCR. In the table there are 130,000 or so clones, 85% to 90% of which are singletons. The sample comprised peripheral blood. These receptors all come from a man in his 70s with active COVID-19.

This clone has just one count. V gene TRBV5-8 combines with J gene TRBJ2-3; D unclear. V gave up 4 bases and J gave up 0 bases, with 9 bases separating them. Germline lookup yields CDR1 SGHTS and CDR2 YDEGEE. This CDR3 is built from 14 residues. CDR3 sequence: CASSLSGSTDTQYF. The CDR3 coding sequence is TGTGCCAGCAGCCTCTCGGGTAGCACAGATACGCAGTATTTT.

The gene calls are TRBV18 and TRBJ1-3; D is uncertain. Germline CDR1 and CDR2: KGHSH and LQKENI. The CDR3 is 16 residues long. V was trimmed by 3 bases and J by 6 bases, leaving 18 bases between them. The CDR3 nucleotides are TGTGCCAGCTCACCGGCGGGGAGGGCACCGGAAAACACCATATATTTT. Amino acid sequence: CASSPAGRAPENTIYF.

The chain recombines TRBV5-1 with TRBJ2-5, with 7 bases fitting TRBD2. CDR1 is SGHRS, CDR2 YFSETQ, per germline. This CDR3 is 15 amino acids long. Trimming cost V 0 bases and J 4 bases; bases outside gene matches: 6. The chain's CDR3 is CASSLGAGVRETQYF. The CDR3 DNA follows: TGCGCCAGCAGCTTGGGTGCGGGAGTCAGAGAGACCCAGTACTTC.

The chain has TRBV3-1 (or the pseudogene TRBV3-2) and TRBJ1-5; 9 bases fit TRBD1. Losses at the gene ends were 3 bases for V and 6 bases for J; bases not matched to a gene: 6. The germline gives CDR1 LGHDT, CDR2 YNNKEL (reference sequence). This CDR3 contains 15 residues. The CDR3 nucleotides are TGTGCCAGCAGCCAGGGGACAGGGAAGCGTCAGCCCCAGCATTTT. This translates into CASSQGTGKRQPQHF.